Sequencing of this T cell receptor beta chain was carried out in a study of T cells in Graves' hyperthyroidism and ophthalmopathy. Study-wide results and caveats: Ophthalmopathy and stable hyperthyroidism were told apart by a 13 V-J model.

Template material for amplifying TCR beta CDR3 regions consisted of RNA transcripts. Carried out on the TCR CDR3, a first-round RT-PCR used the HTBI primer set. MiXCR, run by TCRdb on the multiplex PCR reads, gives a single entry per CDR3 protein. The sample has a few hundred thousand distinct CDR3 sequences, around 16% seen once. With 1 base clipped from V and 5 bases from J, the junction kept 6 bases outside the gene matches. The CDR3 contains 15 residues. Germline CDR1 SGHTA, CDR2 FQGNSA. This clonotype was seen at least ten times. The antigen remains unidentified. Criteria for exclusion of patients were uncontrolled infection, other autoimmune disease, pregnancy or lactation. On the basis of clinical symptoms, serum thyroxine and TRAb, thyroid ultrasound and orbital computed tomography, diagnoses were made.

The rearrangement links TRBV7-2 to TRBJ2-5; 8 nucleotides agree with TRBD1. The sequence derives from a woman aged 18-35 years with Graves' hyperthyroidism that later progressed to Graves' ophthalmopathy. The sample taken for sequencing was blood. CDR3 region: CASSLGDRSGETQYF. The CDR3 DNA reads TGTGCCAGCAGCTTAGGGGACAGGTCGGGGGAGACCCAGTACTTC.